Below are 6 T cell receptor beta chains sequenced from a single sample in a study of OX40 agonist ivuxolimab in advanced cancers. Method: immunoSEQ multiplex PCR; TCRdb's copy keeps in-frame clones and lacks some. Here the sample spans about 98,000 clones, around nine tenths being singletons. The sequencing used CD4+ or CD8+ T cells sorted from blood, collected in a trial of the OX40 agonist ivuxolimab. These receptors originate from an adult with an advanced solid tumor such as melanoma, head and neck, liver or kidney cancer.

V is TRBV28 and J is TRBJ2-7; 8 positions match TRBD1. In germline, CDR1 is MDHEN, CDR2 SYDVKM. Germline trimming cut 6 bases from V and 1 base from J; bases unmatched to any gene: 8. The CDR3 sequence is 15 residues long. The CDR3 loop is CASRPHRQGSYEQYF. CDR3 nucleotides: TGTGCCAGCAGGCCTCACAGACAGGGGTCCTACGAGCAGTACTTC.

The chain recombines TRBV9 with TRBJ2-1; D gene ambiguous. The germline gives CDR1 SGDLS, CDR2 YYNGEE. This CDR3 contains 15 residues. V lost 0 bases to trimming and J lost 1 base, with 8 bases between them. The CDR3 is CASSVDRGSYNEQFF. The CDR3 coding sequence is TGTGCCAGCAGCGTAGACCGCGGATCCTACAATGAGCAGTTCTTC.

V and J are TRBV5-5 and TRBJ1-1; D call uncertain. The germline V and J ends were trimmed by 0 bases and 3 bases, with 6 bases remaining between them. The germline CDR1 and CDR2 sequences are SGHKS and YYEKEE (reference sequence). This CDR3 region has 13 residues. The CDR3 DNA is TGTGCCAGCAGCTTGGCCGGGGACACTGAAGCTTTCTTT. Its protein is CASSLAGDTEAFF. The full variable domain, with the rest looked up from reference TRBV5-5 and TRBJ1-1, is DAGVTQSPTHLIKTRGQQVTLRCSPISGHKSVSWYQQVLGQGPQFIFQYYEKEERGRGNFPDRFSARQFPNYSSELNVNALLLGDSALYLCASSLAGDTEAFFGQGTRLTVV.

V is TRBV6-1 and J is TRBJ1-3; D gene unclear. The CDR3 runs to 13 residues. Germline CDR1 MNHNS, CDR2 SASEGT. The V end lost 8 bases, the J end lost 0 bases, and 8 bases lay between the germline ends. CDR3 protein: CASCFGSGNTIYF. The CDR3 bases are TGTGCCAGCTGTTTCGGCTCTGGAAACACCATATATTTT.

The chain combines TRBV18 with TRBJ2-7; the D gene could be TRBD1 or TRBD2 (6 bases each). The CDR3 extends over 12 amino acids. Germline lookup yields CDR1 KGHSH and CDR2 LQKENI. The V end was cut by 10 bases, the J end by 4 bases, with 14 bases between. In DNA form, the CDR3 reads TGTGCCACCGCCGGGGGCCGGTACGAGCAGTACTTC. As protein: CATAGGRYEQYF.

V gene TRBV5-1 combines with J gene TRBJ2-5, with 7 bases lining up with TRBD1. V was clipped by 3 bases and J by 4 bases; unmatched bases: 6. Germline assignment: CDR1 SGHRS and CDR2 YFSETQ. This CDR3 spans 14 amino acids. The DNA of the CDR3 is TGCGCCAGCAGCTCAACAGGGGTAGGAGAGACCCAGTACTTC. Protein: CASSSTGVGETQYF.